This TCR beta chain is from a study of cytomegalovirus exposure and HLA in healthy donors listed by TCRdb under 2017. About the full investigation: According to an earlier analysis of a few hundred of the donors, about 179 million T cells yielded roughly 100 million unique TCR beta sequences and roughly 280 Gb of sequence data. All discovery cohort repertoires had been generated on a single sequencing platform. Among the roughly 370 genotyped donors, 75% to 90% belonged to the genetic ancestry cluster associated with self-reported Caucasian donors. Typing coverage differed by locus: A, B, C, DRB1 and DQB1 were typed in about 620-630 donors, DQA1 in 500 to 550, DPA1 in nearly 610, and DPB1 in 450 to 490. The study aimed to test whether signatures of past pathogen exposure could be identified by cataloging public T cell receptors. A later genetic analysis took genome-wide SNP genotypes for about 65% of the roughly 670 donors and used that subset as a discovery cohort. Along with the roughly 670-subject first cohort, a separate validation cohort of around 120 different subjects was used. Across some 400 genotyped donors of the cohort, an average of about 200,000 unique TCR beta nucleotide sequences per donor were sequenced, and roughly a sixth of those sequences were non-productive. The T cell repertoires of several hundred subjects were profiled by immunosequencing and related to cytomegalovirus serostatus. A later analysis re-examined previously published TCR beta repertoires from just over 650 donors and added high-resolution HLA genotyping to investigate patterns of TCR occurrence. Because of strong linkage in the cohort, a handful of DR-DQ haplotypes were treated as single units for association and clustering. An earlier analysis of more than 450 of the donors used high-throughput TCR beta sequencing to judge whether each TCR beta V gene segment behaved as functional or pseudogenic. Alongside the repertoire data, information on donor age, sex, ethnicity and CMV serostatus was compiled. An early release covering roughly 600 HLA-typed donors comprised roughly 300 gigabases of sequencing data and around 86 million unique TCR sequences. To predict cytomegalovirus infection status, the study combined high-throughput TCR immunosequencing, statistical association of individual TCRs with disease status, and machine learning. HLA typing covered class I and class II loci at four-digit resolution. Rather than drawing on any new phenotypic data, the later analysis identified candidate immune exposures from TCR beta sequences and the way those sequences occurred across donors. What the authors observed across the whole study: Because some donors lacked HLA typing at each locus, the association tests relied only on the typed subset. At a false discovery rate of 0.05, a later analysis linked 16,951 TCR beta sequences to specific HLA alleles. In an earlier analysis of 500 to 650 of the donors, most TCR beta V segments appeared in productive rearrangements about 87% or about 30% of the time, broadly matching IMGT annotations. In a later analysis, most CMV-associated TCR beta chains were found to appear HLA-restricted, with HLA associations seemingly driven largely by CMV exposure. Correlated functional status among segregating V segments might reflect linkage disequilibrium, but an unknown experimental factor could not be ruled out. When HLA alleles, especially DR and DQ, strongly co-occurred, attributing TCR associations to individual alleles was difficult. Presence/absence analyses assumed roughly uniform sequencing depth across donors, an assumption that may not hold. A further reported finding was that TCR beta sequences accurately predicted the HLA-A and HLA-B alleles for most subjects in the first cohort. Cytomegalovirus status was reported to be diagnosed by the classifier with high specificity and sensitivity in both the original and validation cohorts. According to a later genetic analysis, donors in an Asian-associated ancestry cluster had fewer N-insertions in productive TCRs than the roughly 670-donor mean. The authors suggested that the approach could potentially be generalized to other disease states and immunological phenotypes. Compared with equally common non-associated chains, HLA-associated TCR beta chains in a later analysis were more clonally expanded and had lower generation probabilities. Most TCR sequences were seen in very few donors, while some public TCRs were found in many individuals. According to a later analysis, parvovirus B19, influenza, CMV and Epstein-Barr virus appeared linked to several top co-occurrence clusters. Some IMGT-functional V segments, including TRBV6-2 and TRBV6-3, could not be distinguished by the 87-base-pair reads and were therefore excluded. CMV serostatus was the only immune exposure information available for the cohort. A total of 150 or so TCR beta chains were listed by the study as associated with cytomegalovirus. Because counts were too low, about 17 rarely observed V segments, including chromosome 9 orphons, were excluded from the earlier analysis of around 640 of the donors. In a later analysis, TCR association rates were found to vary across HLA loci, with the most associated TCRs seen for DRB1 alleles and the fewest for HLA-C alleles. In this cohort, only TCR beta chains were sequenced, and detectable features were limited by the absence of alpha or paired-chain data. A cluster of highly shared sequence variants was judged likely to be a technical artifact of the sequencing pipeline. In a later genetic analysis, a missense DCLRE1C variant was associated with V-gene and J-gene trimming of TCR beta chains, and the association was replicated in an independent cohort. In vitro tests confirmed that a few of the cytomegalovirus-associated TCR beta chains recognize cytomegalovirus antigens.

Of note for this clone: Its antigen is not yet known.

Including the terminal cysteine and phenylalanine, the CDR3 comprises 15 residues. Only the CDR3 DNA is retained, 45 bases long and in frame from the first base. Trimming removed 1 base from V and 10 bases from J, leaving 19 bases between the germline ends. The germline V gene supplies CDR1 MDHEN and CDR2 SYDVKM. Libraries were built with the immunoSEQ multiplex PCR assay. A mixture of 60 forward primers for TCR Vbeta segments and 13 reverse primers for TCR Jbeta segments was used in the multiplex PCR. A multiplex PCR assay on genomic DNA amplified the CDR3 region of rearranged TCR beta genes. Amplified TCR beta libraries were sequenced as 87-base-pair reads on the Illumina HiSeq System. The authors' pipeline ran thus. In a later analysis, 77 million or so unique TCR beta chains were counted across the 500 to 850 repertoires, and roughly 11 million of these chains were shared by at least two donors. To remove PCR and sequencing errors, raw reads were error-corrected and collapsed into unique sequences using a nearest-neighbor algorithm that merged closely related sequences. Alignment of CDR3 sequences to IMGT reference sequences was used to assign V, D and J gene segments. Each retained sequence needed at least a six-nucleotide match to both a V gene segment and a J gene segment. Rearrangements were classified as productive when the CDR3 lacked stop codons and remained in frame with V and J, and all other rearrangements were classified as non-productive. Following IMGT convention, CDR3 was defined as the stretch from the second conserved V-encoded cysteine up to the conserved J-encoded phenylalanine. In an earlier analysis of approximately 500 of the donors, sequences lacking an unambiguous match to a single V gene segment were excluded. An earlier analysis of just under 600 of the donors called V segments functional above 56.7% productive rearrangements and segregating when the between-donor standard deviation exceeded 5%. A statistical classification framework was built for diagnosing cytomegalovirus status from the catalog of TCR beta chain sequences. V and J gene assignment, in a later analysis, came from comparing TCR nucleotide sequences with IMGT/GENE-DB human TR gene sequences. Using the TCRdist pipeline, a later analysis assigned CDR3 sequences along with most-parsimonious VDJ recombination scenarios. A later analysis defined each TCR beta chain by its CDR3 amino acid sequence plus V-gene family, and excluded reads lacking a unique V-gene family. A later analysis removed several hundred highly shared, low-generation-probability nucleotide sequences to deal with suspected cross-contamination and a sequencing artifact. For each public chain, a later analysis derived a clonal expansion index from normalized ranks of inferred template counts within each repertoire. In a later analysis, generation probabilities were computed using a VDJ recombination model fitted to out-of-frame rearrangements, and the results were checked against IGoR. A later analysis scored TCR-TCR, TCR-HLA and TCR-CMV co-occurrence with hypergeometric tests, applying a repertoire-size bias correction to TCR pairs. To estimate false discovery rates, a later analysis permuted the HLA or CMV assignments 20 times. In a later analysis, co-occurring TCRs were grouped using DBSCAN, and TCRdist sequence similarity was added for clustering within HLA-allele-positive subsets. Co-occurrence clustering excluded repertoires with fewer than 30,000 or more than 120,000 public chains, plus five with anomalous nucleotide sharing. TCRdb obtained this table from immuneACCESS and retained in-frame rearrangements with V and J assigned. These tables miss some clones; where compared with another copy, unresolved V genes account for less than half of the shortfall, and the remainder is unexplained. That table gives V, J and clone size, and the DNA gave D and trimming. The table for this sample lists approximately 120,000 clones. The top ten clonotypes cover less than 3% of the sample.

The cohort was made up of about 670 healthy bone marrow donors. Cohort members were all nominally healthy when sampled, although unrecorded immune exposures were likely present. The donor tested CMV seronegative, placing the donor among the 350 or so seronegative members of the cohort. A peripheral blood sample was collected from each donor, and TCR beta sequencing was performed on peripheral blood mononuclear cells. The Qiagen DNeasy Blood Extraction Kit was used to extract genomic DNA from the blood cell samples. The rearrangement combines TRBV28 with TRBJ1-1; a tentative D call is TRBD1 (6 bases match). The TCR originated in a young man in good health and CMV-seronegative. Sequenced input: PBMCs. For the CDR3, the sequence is CASSLSSTGFQGAFF. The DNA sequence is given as TGTGCCAGCAGTTTATCCTCAACAGGGTTTCAAGGAGCTTTCTTT.